Presented here are 14 T cell receptor beta chains from one specimen sequenced in a study of human T cells and chemical hapten exposure. Described time point: pre-sensitization, week 0. Treatment denoted: therapeutic diphenylcyclopropenone sensitization with weekly scalp DPC. In TCRdb, the RACE reads were re-called with MiXCR into one record per CDR3 protein. The table has some 90,000 distinct CDR3 sequences, 8.5% seen once; the top ten hold 2% to 3%. The specimen was whole blood, collected in connection with sensitization to the hapten diphenylcyclopropenone (DPC). The receptors were gathered from a man in his forties or fifties with alopecia areata. Some clones in this sample may be carry-over from other donors' samples.

The chain recombines TRBV7-9 with TRBJ2-5; 8 bases align to TRBD2. J was trimmed by 5 bases and V by 5 bases; bases with no gene match: 10. This CDR3 has 15 amino acids. Germline V gene data show CDR1 as SEHNR and CDR2 as FQNEAQ (reference sequence). The CDR3 region has the DNA TGTGCCAGCAGCGCCAGCGGGGGCGTGAGCGAGACCCAGTACTTC. It codes for CASSASGGVSETQYF.

The chain links TRBV7-2 to TRBJ2-3, with TRBD2 identical over 7 bases. The CDR3 sequence is 17 residues long. V lost 5 bases to trimming and J lost 3 bases; unmatched junction nucleotides: 14. Germline assignment: CDR1 SGHTA and CDR2 FQGNSA. The CDR3 spells CASSPTLAGVQTDTQYF. The CDR3 DNA sequence: TGTGCCAGCAGCCCCACCCTCGCGGGAGTGCAAACAGATACGCAGTATTTT.

J is TRBJ2-4 and V is TRBV29-1; D not certain. Per germline, CDR1 SQVTM and CDR2 ANQGSEA. The ends were cut back, 0 bases at V and 0 bases at J, with 9 bases in the middle. The CDR3 has 15 residues. Here the CDR3 reads CSVEDPIGAKNIQYF. CDR3 in DNA: TGCAGCGTTGAAGATCCCATCGGAGCCAAAAACATTCAGTACTTC.

The chain is built from TRBV9 and TRBJ2-2; the D gene is possibly TRBD1 (5 bases). This CDR3 spans 17 amino acids. Germline V gives CDR1 SGDLS, CDR2 YYNGEE. V was trimmed by 4 bases and J by 0 bases, leaving 16 bases between them. CDR3 amino acids: CASSPEPGFPNTGELFF. The CDR3, as DNA: TGTGCCAGCAGCCCAGAACCAGGGTTCCCGAACACCGGGGAGCTGTTTTTT.

The chain combines TRBV4-3 with TRBJ1-2; D is uncertain. Trimming pared 2 bases from V and 3 bases from J, leaving 16 bases between. This CDR3 comprises 16 residues. From germline, CDR1 is LGHNA and CDR2 YSLEER. CDR3 sequence: CASSQNRPPGDYGYTF. The CDR3 nucleotides read TGCGCCAGCAGCCAAAATCGGCCGCCTGGGGACTATGGCTACACCTTC.

This chain links TRBV3-1 with TRBJ2-5, with D unclear. Germline V CDR1 and CDR2: LGHDT, YNNKEL (reference sequence). CDR3 length equals 14 residues. V dropped 4 bases and J dropped 5 bases, with 14 bases sitting between them. CDR3: CASSPLLPKETQYF. The CDR3 nucleotides read TGTGCCAGCAGCCCCCTGCTCCCCAAGGAGACCCAGTACTTC.

V usage is TRBV12-3 or TRBV12-4 and J usage is TRBJ2-7, with TRBD2 identical over 7 bases. The CDR3 extends over 12 amino acids. The junction had 2 bases not matched to a gene; V was cut back by 9 bases and J by 0 bases. This CDR3 reads CASGGGSYEQYF. The DNA of the CDR3 is TGTGCCAGTGGGGGGGGCTCCTACGAGCAGTACTTC.

This clonotype came up a few times. This chain uses TRBV6-1 with TRBJ1-1; 8 bases map to TRBD1. The CDR3 totals 13 residues. Germline trimming cut 6 bases from V and 5 bases from J; bases unmatched to any gene: 5. Per the germline V gene, CDR1 is MNHNS and CDR2 is SASEGT. The CDR3 region has the DNA TGTGCCAGCAGACTACAGGGGGATACTGAAGCTTTCTTT. Its translation: CASRLQGDTEAFF.

This clonotype was detected only a few times. This chain joins TRBV7-6 and TRBJ1-4, with D perhaps matching TRBD1 (5 bases). Germline V gives CDR1 SGHVS, CDR2 FNYEAQ. Between the trimmed V and J ends, which lost 4 bases and 7 bases, there was a span of 13 bases. This CDR3 spans 14 amino acids. The CDR3 nucleotides read TGTGCCAGCAGCTCCAGGGCTTCGAGTGAAAAACTGTTTTTT. Protein sequence: CASSSRASSEKLFF.

The V call is TRBV25-1, the J call TRBJ1-3; D gene unclear. The CDR3 is 12 residues long. CDR1 and CDR2 (germline): MGHDK, SYGVNS. The V end lost 2 bases, the J end lost 4 bases, and 3 bases lay between the germline ends. CDR3 protein: CASSETGNTIYF. The CDR3 nucleotides are TGTGCCAGCAGTGAAACGGGAAACACCATATATTTT.

This clonotype was observed a handful of times. This sequence joins TRBV20-1 and TRBJ1-2; D unclear. Germline CDR1 is DFQATT and CDR2 is SNEGSKA (reference sequence). The CDR3 spans 12 residues. Deletions cut 3 bases from V and 7 bases from J, with 12 bases between. The CDR3 coding sequence is TGCAGTGCTAGGGTTCTTCCCTCTGGCTACACCTTC. Its protein is CSARVLPSGYTF.

This clonotype was recorded a few times. The V gene is TRBV3-1, the J gene TRBJ2-1; D is unresolved. V lost 1 base to trimming and J lost 5 bases, with 18 bases between them. Germline V lookup: CDR1 LGHDT, CDR2 YNNKEL (reference sequence). The CDR3 is made up of 17 amino acids. The CDR3 sequence: CASSQVLRSLGNNEQFF. The CDR3 nucleotides are TGTGCCAGCAGCCAAGTCTTGCGGAGCCTCGGAAACAATGAGCAGTTCTTC.

This clonotype has more than one count but fewer than ten. V usage is TRBV6-1 and J usage is TRBJ2-1; TRBD2 matches 10 bases. The CDR3 spans 13 residues. With 8 bases clipped from V and 4 bases from J, the junction kept 2 bases outside the gene matches. Germline V gene data show CDR1 as MNHNS and CDR2 as SASEGT. The CDR3 DNA reads as TGTGCCAGCTTAGCGGGAGGATACAATGAGCAGTTCTTC. Residues: CASLAGGYNEQFF.

This clonotype was seen a few times. V is TRBV10-3 and J is TRBJ2-3; 10 bases line up with TRBD2. The CDR3 contains 14 residues. Germline CDR1 is ENHRY and CDR2 is SYGVKD. Losses at the gene ends were 7 bases for V and 4 bases for J; bases not matched to a gene: 5. The CDR3 DNA reads TGTGCCATCACTAGCGGGAGTAGGGCAGATACGCAGTATTTT. Its translation: CAITSGSRADTQYF.